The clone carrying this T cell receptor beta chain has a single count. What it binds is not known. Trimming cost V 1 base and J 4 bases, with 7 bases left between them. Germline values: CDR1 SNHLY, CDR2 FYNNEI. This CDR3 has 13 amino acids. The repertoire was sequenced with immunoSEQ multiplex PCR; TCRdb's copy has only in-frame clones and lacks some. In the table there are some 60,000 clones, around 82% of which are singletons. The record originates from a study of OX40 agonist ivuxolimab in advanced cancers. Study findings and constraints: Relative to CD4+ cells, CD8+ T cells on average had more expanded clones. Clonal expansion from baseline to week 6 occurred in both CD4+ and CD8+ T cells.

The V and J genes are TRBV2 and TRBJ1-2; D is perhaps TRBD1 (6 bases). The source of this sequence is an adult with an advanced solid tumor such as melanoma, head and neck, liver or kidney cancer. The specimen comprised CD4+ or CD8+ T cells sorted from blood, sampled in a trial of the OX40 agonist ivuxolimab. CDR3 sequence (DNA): TGTGCCAGCAGTGAAGGGGGGGCCTATGGCTACACCTTC. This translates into CASSEGGAYGYTF.